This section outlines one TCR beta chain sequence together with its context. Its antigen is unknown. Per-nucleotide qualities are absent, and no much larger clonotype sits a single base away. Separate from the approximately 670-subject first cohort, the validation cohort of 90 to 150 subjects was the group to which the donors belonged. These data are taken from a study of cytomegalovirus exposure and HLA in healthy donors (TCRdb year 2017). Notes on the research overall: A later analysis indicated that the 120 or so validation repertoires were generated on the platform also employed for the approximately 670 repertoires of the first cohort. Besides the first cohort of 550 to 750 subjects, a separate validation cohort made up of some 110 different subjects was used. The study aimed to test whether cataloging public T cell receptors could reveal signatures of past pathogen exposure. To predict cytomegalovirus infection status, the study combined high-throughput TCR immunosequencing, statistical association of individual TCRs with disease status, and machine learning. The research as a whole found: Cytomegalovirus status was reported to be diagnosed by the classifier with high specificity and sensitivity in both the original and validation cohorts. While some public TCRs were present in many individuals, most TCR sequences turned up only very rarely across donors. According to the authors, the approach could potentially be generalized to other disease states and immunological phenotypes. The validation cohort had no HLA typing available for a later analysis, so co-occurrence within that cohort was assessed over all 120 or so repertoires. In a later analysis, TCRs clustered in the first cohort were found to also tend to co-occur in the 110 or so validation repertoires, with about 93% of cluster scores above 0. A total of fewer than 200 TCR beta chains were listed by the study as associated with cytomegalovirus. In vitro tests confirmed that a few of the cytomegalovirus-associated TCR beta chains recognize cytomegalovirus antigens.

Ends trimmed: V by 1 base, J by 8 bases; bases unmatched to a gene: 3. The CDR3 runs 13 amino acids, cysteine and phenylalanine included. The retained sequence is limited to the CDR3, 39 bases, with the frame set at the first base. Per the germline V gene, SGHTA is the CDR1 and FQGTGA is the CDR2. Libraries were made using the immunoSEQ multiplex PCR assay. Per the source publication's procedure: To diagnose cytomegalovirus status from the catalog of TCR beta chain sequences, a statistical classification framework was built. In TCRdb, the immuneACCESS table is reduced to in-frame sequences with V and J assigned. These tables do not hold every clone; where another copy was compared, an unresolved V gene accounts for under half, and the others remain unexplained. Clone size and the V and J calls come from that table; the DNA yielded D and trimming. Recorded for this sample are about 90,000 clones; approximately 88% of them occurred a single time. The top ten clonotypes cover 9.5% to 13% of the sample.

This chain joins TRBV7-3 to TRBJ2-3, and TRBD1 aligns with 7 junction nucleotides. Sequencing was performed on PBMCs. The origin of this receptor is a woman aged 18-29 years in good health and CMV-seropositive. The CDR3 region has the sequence CASSLKGAGTQYF. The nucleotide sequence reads TGTGCCAGCAGCTTAAAGGGGGCGGGTACGCAGTATTTT.